This TCR beta chain was found in a study of radiation and T cells in renal cell carcinoma. Time point meaning: blood 4 weeks post-SBRT, at nephrectomy. This sample's treatment: 15 Gy SBRT to primary tumor, nephrectomy 4 weeks later. Nephrectomy followed 15 Gy stereotactic body radiation by 4 weeks. After SBRT, blood was collected at 2 and 4 weeks, plus baseline. This renal cell carcinoma was of the clear cell type. A remark on this clone: The target antigen is unknown.

This table comes from immunoSEQ multiplex PCR, and its TCRdb copy is limited to in-frame clones, with some not included. The repertoire holds approximately 90,000 clones, with around 81% as singletons. General study points: Top tumor clonotypes rose in blood 2 weeks post-radiation, then contracted.

The sequence was collected from a man aged 50-60 years with renal cell carcinoma. Sample: blood, taken from a patient whose treatment included radiotherapy and nephrectomy.

CDR3 sequence: CASSQDGAGGTDTQYF. CDR3 DNA sequence: TGTGCCAGCAGCCAAGATGGGGCAGGGGGCACAGATACGCAGTATTTT. This chain links TRBV4-2 with TRBJ2-3; tentative D call: TRBD1 (6 bases). Deletions cut 0 bases from V and 1 base from J, with 11 bases between. The germline CDR1 and CDR2 sequences are LGHNA and YNFKEQ. This CDR3 is 16 amino acids long.